Below, 8 T cell receptor beta chains from the same sample are listed, as sequenced in a study of T-cell memory formation after mild COVID-19. TCRdb ran MiXCR on the 5' RACE reads and lists one entry per CDR3 protein. The sample lists around 250,000 distinct CDR3 sequences, roughly 17% occurring once. Sequencing input: PBMCs or a T cell subset sorted from them (not recorded which). Receptor source: a man aged 18 to 35 who had mild COVID-19 (a few samples of this study predate the infection). Cell type and time point are not known.

This clonotype was detected only a few times. The chain carries TRBV11-2 and TRBJ2-7, with D possibly TRBD1 on 5 matching bases. Germline values: CDR1 SGHAT, CDR2 FQNNGV. The ends were cut back, 1 base at V and 5 bases at J, with 12 bases in the middle. The CDR3 length is 14 residues. The DNA of the CDR3 is TGTGCCAGCAGCTTAGGGGCAGGGTCCCACGAGCAGTACTTC. Residues: CASSLGAGSHEQYF.

The chain employs TRBV5-1 and TRBJ1-1; D gene ambiguous. The CDR3 is 14 amino acids. Germline assignment: CDR1 SGHRS and CDR2 YFSETQ. V shed 0 bases and J shed 3 bases, with 9 bases lying between them. This CDR3 is CASSLVSSDTEAFF. The CDR3 DNA follows: TGCGCCAGCAGCTTGGTTTCCTCTGACACTGAAGCTTTCTTT.

V and J are TRBV10-3 and TRBJ1-1; TRBD1 is a possible D gene (6 bases). The CDR3 spans 15 residues. Trimming stripped 3 bases from V and 5 bases from J, with 16 bases between. Germline V gene data show CDR1 as ENHRY and CDR2 as SYGVKD. The DNA of the CDR3 is TGTGCCATCAGTGACCGCACAGGGCCGTCGACTGAAGCTTTCTTT. Residues: CAISDRTGPSTEAFF.

The rearrangement links TRBV29-1 to TRBJ2-2; D remains unclear. The germline V gene has CDR1 SQVTM and CDR2 ANQGSEA. Trimming shortened V by 5 bases and J by 7 bases, and 11 bases separated the two germline ends. The CDR3 covers 12 residues. The CDR3 sequence: CSVTENGGELFF. The CDR3 DNA reads TGCAGCGTTACGGAAAATGGCGGGGAGCTGTTTTTT.

This rearrangement joins TRBV12-3 or TRBV12-4 to TRBJ2-2; D gene uncertain. V was cut by 2 bases and J by 6 bases, with 7 bases left in between. This CDR3 has 13 amino acids. CDR3 region: CASSLPWPGELFF. The DNA for the CDR3 is TGTGCCAGCAGTTTACCTTGGCCCGGGGAGCTGTTTTTT.

This clonotype was seen a few times. This CDR3 reads CASSLSLGTGANVLTF. In DNA, the CDR3 is TGTGCCAGCAGCTTAAGTTTGGGTACTGGGGCCAACGTCCTGACTTTC. J is TRBJ2-6 and V is TRBV7-9; unclear D gene. The CDR3 covers 16 residues. Per the germline V gene, CDR1 is SEHNR and CDR2 is FQNEAQ (reference sequence). The ends were cut back, 2 bases at V and 2 bases at J, with 10 bases in the middle.

The chain links TRBV7-9 to TRBJ2-2; D gene unclear. Trimming stripped 8 bases from V and 9 bases from J, with 25 bases between. The CDR3 is 16 amino acids. Per germline, CDR1 SEHNR and CDR2 FQNEAQ (reference sequence). CDR3 DNA: TGTGCCAGCCTTCCCACCGGGCTGAAAACTGGTTGGGAGCTGTTTTTT. Translating gives CASLPTGLKTGWELFF.

This clonotype has more than one count but fewer than ten. J is TRBJ2-1 and V is TRBV7-3; D uncertain. CDR3 length: 14 amino acids. With 2 bases removed from V and 6 bases from J, the gap between germline ends came to 11 bases. The germline CDR1 and CDR2 sequences are SGHTA and FQGTGA. CDR3 sequence reads: CASSLGMAANEQFF. Written as DNA, the CDR3 is TGTGCCAGCAGCTTAGGGATGGCCGCCAATGAGCAGTTCTTC. Full variable domain (remainder filled in from reference TRBV7-3 and TRBJ2-1): GAGVSQTPSNKVTEKGKYVELRCDPISGHTALYWYRQSLGQGPEFLIYFQGTGAADDSGLPNDRFFAVRPEGSVSTLKIQRTERGDSAVYLCASSLGMAANEQFFGPGTRLTVL.